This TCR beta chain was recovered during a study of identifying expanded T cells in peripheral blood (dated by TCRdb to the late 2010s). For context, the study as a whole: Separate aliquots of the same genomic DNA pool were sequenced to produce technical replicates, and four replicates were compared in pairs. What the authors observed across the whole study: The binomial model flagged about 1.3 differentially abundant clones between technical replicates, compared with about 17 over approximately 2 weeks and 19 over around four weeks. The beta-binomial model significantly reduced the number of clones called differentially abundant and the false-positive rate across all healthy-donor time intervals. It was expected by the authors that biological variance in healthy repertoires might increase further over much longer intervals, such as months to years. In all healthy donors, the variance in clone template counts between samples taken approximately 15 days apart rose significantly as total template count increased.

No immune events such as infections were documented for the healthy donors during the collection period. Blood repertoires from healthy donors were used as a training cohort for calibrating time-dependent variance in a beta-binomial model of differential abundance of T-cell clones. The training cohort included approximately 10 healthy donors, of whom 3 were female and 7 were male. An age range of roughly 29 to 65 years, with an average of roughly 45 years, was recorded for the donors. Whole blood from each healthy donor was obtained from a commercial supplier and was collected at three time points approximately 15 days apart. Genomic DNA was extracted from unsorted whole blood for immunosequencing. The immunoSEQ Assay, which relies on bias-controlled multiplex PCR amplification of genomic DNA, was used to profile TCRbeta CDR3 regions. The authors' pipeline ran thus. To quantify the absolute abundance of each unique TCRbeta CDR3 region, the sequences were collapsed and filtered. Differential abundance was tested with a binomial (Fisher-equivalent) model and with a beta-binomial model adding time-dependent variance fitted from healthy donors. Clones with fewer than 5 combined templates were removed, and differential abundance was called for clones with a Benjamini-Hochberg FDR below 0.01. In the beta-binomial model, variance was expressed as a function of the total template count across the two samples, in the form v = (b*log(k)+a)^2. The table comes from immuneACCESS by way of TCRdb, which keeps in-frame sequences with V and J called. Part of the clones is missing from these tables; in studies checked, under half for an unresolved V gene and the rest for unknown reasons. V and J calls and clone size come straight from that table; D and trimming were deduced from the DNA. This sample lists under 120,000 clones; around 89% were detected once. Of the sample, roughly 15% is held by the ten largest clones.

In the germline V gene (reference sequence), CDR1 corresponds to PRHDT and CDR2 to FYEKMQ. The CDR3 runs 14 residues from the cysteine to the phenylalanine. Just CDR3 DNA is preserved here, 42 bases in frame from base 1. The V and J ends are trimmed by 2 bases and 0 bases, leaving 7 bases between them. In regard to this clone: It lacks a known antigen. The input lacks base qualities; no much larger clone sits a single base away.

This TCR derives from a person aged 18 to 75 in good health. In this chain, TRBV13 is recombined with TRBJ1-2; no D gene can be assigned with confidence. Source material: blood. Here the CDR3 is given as CASSLQQSNYGYTF. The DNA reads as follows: TGTGCCAGCAGCTTACAACAGTCTAACTATGGCTACACCTTC.